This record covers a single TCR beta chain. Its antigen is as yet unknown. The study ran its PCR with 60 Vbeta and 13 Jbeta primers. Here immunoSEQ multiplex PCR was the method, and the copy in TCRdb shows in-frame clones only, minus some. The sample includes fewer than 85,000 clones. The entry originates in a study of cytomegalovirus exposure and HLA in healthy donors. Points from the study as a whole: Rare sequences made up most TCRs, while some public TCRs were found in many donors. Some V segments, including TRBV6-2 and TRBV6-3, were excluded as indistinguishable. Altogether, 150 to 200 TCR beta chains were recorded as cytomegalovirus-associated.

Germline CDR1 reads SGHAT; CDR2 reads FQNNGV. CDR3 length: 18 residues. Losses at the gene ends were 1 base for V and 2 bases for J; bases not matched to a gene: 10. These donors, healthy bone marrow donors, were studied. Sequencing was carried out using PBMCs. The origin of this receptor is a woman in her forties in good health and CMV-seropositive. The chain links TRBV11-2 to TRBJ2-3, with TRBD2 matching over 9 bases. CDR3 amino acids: CASSLALTAGGYTDTQYF. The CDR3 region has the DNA TGTGCCAGCAGCTTAGCCCTGACAGCGGGAGGTTACACAGATACGCAGTATTTT.